The rows below give T cell receptor beta chains drawn from one sample of a study of blood T cell repertoires in COVID-19. Data came from immunoSEQ multiplex PCR; TCRdb stores just in-frame clones and leaves some out. The profile shows some 340,000 clones, around 83% of them singletons. The sequenced sample consisted of PBMCs or T cells enriched from blood (not recorded which). The receptor source for this set is a woman aged 45-65 years who had recovered from COVID-19. CDR3s include the opening cysteine and the closing phenylalanine or tryptophan. A D gene is named only where the DNA matches it firmly. Size is omitted from some rows. Given values are once, few, many or a class for expanded clones.

abundance	v_gene	j_gene	d_gene	CDR3nt	CDR3aa
.	TRBV18	TRBJ1-1	.	TGTGCCAGCTCACCACCAGGAGGAGGAAACGTGAACACTGAAGCTTTCTTT	CASSPPGGGNVNTEAFF
.	TRBV11-2	TRBJ2-7	TRBD2	TGTGCCAGCAGCTTAGAAGTTGGCGGGAGGGGAGAGCAGTACTTC	CASSLEVGGRGEQYF
once	TRBV7-2	TRBJ2-3	.	TGTGCCAGCAGCTTAGGAGCAGATACGCAGTATTTT	CASSLGADTQYF
.	TRBV6-5	TRBJ2-7	.	TGTGCCAGCAGAGAGAGGCTAGACGAGCAGTACTTC	CASRERLDEQYF
.	TRBV5-1	TRBJ2-7	TRBD1	TGCGCCAGCAGCGCGGGACAGGGGGCCCACGAGCAGTACTTC	CASSAGQGAHEQYF
.	TRBV11-3	TRBJ1-4	.	TGTGCCAGCAGCTTGGGCAAAAGGTCACCAACTAATGAAAAACTGTTTTTT	CASSLGKRSPTNEKLFF
.	TRBV4-2	TRBJ1-2	TRBD1	TGTGCCAGCAGCCCACCAGGGACAGGGAGCGTTATGAAGGGCTACACCTTC	CASSPPGTGSVMKGYTF
.	TRBV6-2/TRBV6-3	TRBJ2-7	TRBD1	TGTGCCAGCAGTCAGACAGGGCCCTACGAGCAGTACTTC	CASSQTGPYEQYF
.	TRBV10-3	TRBJ1-1	TRBD1	TGTGCCATCACCGCCGACAGGGGCACTGAAGCTTTCTTT	CAITADRGTEAFF
.	TRBV19	TRBJ1-2	.	TGTGCCAGTAGTCCTACTCCGGACAGCCTCTATGGCTACACCTTC	CASSPTPDSLYGYTF
few	TRBV5-3	TRBJ2-1	.	TGTGCCAGAAGCTCAAGGGGAGGACCTGAGCAGTTCTTC	CARSSRGGPEQFF
.	TRBV11-3	TRBJ2-7	.	TGTGCCAGCAGCTTAGGGGGGGTGTACGAGCAGTACTTC	CASSLGGVYEQYF
.	TRBV11-3	TRBJ1-4	TRBD1	TGTGCCAGCAGCTTTCCGACAGGGGGTACAACTAATGAAAAACTGTTTTTT	CASSFPTGGTTNEKLFF